The T cell receptor beta chain under discussion was sequenced for a study of T cell responses to AZD1222 COVID-19 vaccine. Repertoires were generated with immunoSEQ multiplex PCR, while TCRdb's copy carries only in-frame clones and drops some. Altogether approximately 89,000 clones are present, about 88% being singletons, with the ten largest covering 10% to 15%. Whole-study findings and limits: A rise in Spike-specific TCR breadth and depth followed two AZD1222 doses. Of the AZD1222 recipients, only 5 or 6 were seropositive at baseline.

Trimming took off 0 bases at V and 6 bases at J, with 9 bases between the two ends. This CDR3 comprises 14 residues. The germline CDR1 and CDR2 sequences are LGHNA and YSLEER. Regarding this clone: The antigen is unknown.

The sample consisted of peripheral blood, taken on day 0 of AZD1222 vaccination. This clonotype originated in an adult in good health. The chain has TRBV4-3 and TRBJ1-5; the D is unclear. CDR3 amino acids: CASSQDSWIQPQHF. The CDR3 nucleotides are TGCGCCAGCAGCCAAGATAGTTGGATTCAGCCCCAGCATTTT.